The rows below give T cell receptor beta chains drawn from one sample of a study of T cells in Graves' hyperthyroidism and ophthalmopathy. TCRdb processed the multiplex PCR reads anew with MiXCR; each CDR3 protein has one entry. The sample yields about 180,000 distinct CDR3 sequences, around 15% seen once. Sequenced input: blood. The source of these receptors is a woman aged 50 to 60 with Graves' hyperthyroidism. Both conserved end residues are part of each CDR3. Each record gives: D gene, clone size, J gene, V gene, CDR3 protein, CDR3 DNA. D genes are given only for firm matches. Expanded clones get a size class; other rows say once, few or many, or leave the size out.

D gene: TRBD1; clone size: .; J gene: TRBJ1-6; V gene: TRBV18; CDR3 protein: CASSRDSKNSPLHF; CDR3 DNA: TGTGCCAGCTCACGGGACAGCAAAAATTCACCCCTCCACTTT
D gene: .; clone size: once; J gene: TRBJ2-7; V gene: TRBV3-1; CDR3 protein: CASSLYGPANEQYF; CDR3 DNA: TGTGCCAGCAGCCTCTATGGCCCAGCCAACGAGCAGTACTTC
D gene: .; clone size: many; J gene: TRBJ1-1; V gene: TRBV3-1; CDR3 protein: CASSPYRVGNTEAFF; CDR3 DNA: TGTGCCAGCAGCCCCTACCGAGTGGGGAACACTGAAGCTTTCTTT
D gene: TRBD1; clone size: .; J gene: TRBJ2-3; V gene: TRBV5-1; CDR3 protein: CASSLSTGKTDTQYF; CDR3 DNA: TGCGCCAGCAGCTTATCGACAGGGAAGACAGATACGCAGTATTTT
D gene: .; clone size: many; J gene: TRBJ2-7; V gene: TRBV11-2; CDR3 protein: CASSLGGLRGPTPGRRTYEQYF; CDR3 DNA: TGTGCCAGCAGCTTAGGAGGACTCAGGGGCCCAACTCCGGGACGGCGAACCTACGAGCAGTACTTC
D gene: TRBD1; clone size: medium-sized; J gene: TRBJ1-1; V gene: TRBV7-9; CDR3 protein: CASSSEDRAVNTEAFF; CDR3 DNA: TGTGCCAGCAGCTCAGAGGACAGGGCAGTGAACACTGAAGCTTTCTTT
D gene: TRBD1; clone size: many; J gene: TRBJ1-2; V gene: TRBV7-8; CDR3 protein: CASSPRDRKGDGYTF; CDR3 DNA: TGTGCCAGCAGCCCCCGGGACAGAAAAGGGGATGGCTACACCTTC
D gene: .; clone size: many; J gene: TRBJ2-7; V gene: TRBV19; CDR3 protein: CASSLVSQGPYEQYF; CDR3 DNA: TGTGCCAGTAGTCTAGTATCGCAGGGACCCTACGAGCAGTACTTC
D gene: .; clone size: many; J gene: TRBJ1-2; V gene: TRBV15; CDR3 protein: CATANDRFLANYGYTF; CDR3 DNA: TGTGCCACCGCCAACGACAGGTTTCTAGCTAACTATGGCTACACCTTC
D gene: .; clone size: many; J gene: TRBJ2-5; V gene: TRBV5-1; CDR3 protein: CASSMTRTDGETQYF; CDR3 DNA: TGCGCCAGCAGTATGACTAGGACGGATGGGGAGACCCAGTACTTC
D gene: .; clone size: .; J gene: TRBJ2-3; V gene: TRBV6-4; CDR3 protein: CASSDSDTDTQYF; CDR3 DNA: TGTGCCAGCAGTGACTCGGACACAGATACGCAGTATTTT
D gene: TRBD2; clone size: many; J gene: TRBJ2-7; V gene: TRBV5-5; CDR3 protein: CASSVMGGTTYEQYF; CDR3 DNA: TGTGCCAGCAGCGTCATGGGGGGGACGACCTACGAGCAGTACTTC
D gene: .; clone size: many; J gene: TRBJ1-3; V gene: TRBV11-2; CDR3 protein: CASTIGVAAGNTIYF; CDR3 DNA: TGTGCCAGCACCATAGGGGTTGCAGCTGGAAACACCATATATTTT
D gene: TRBD1; clone size: many; J gene: TRBJ2-5; V gene: TRBV3-1; CDR3 protein: CASSKTTGEETQYF; CDR3 DNA: TGTGCCAGCAGCAAAACCACAGGGGAAGAGACCCAGTACTTC
D gene: TRBD1; clone size: many; J gene: TRBJ2-2; V gene: TRBV4-1; CDR3 protein: CASRGQRGELFF; CDR3 DNA: TGCGCCAGTCGGGGACAGCGCGGGGAGCTGTTTTTT
D gene: .; clone size: few; J gene: TRBJ2-7; V gene: TRBV4-2; CDR3 protein: CASSQDLPQDYLSYEQYF; CDR3 DNA: TGTGCCAGCAGCCAAGATCTCCCTCAAGACTACCTTTCCTACGAGCAGTACTTC